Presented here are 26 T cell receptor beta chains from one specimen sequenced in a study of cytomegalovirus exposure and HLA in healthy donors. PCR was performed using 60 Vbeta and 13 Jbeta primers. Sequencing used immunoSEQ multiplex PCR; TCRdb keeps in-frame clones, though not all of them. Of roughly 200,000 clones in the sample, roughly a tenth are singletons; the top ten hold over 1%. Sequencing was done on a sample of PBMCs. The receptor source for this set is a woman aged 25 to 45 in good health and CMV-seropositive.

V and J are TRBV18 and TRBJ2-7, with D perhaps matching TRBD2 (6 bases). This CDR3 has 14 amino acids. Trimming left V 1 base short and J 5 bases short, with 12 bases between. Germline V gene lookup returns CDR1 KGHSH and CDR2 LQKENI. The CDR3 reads CASSPLNSGNEQYF. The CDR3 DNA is TGTGCCAGCTCACCACTGAATAGCGGTAACGAGCAGTACTTC.

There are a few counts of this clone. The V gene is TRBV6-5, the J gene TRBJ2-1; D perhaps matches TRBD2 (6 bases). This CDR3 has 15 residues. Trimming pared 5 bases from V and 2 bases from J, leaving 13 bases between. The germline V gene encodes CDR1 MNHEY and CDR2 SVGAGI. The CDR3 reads CASSLAHQTYNEQFF. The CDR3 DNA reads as TGTGCCAGCAGTCTAGCGCACCAGACCTACAATGAGCAGTTCTTC.

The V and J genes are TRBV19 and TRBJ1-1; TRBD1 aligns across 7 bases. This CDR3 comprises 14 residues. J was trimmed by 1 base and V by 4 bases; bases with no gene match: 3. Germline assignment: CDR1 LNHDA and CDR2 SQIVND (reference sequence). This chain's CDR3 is CASSKDRTNTEAFF. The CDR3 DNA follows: TGTGCCAGTAGTAAGGACAGGACGAACACTGAAGCTTTCTTT.

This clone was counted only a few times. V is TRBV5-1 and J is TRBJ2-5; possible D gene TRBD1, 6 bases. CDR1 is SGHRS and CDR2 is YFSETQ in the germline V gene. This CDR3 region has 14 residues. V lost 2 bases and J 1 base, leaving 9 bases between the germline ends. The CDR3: CASSLGGVQETQYF. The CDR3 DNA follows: TGCGCCAGCAGCTTAGGGGGAGTCCAAGAGACCCAGTACTTC.

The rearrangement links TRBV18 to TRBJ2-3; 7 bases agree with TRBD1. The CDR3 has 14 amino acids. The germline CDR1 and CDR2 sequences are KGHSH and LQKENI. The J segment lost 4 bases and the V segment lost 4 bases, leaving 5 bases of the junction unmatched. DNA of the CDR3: TGTGCCAGCTCACTAGGACAGGTACCAGATACGCAGTATTTT. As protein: CASSLGQVPDTQYF.

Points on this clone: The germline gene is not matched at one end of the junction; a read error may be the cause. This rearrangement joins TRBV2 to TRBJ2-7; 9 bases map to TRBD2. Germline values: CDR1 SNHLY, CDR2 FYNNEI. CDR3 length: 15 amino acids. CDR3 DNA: TGTGCCGGCAGTGATCAGACTAGCGGTTACTACGAGCAGTACTTC. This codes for CAGSDQTSGYYEQYF.

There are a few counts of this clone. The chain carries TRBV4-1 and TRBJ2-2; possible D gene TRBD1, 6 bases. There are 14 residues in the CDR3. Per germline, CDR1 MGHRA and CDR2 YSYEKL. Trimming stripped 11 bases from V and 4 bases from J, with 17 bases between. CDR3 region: CASSSQGRTGELFF. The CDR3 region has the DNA TGCGCCTCTAGTTCACAGGGTCGCACCGGGGAGCTGTTTTTT.

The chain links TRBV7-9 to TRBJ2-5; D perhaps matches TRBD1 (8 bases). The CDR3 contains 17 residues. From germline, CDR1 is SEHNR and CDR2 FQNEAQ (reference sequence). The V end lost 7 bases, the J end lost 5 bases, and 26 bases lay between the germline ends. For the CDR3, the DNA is TGTGCCAGCAAAGTAGGGGGGGGCAGGGGGCTCGTCGAGACCCAGTACTTC. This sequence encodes CASKVGGGRGLVETQYF.

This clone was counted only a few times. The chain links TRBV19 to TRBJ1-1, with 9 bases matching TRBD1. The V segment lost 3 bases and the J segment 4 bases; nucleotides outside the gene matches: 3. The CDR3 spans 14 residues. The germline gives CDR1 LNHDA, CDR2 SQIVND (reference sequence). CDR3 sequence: CASSIRQGGTEAFF. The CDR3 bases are TGTGCCAGTAGTATCCGACAGGGGGGCACTGAAGCTTTCTTT.

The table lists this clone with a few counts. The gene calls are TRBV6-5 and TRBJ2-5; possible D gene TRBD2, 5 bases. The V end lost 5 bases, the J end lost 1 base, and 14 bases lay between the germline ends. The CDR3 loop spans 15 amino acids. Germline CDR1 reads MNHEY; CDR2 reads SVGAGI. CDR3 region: CASSARVRGQETQYF. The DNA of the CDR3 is TGTGCCAGCAGTGCCCGGGTCCGGGGCCAAGAGACCCAGTACTTC.

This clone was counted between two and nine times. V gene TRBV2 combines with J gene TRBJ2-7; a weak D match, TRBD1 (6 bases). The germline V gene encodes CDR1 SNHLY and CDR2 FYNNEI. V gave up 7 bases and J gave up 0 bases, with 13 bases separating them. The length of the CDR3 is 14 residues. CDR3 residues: CASIGGQLSYEQYF. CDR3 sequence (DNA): TGTGCCAGCATCGGAGGACAGCTCTCCTACGAGCAGTACTTC.

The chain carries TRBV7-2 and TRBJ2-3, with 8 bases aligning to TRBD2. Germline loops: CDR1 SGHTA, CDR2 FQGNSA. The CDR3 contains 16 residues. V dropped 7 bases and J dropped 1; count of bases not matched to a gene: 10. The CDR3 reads CASTVWGAGGTDTQYF. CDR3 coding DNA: TGTGCCAGCACCGTCTGGGGAGCGGGGGGCACAGATACGCAGTATTTT.

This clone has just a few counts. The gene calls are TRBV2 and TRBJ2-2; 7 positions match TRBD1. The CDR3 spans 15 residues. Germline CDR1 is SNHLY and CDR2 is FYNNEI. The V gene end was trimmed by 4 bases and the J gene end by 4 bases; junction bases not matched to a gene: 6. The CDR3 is CASSVEGASTGELFF. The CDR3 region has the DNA TGTGCCAGCAGTGTTGAGGGGGCAAGCACCGGGGAGCTGTTTTTT. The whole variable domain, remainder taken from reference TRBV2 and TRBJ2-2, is EPEVTQTPSHQVTQMGQEVILRCVPISNHLYFYWYRQILGQKVEFLVSFYNNEISEKSEIFDDQFSVERPDGSNFTLKIRSTKLEDSAMYFCASSVEGASTGELFFGEGSRLTVL.

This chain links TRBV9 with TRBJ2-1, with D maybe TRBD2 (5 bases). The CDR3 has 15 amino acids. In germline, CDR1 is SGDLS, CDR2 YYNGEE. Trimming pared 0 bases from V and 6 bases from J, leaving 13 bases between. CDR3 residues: CASSVVGGWGNEQFF. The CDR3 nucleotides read TGTGCCAGCAGCGTAGTCGGCGGGTGGGGCAATGAGCAGTTCTTC.

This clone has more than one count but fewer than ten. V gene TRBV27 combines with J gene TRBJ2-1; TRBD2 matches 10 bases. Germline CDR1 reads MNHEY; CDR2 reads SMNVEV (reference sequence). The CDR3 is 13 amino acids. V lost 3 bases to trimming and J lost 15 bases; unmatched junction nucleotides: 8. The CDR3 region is CASSFLASGGMFF. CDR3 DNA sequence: TGTGCCAGCAGTTTTCTCGCTAGCGGGGGAATGTTCTTC.

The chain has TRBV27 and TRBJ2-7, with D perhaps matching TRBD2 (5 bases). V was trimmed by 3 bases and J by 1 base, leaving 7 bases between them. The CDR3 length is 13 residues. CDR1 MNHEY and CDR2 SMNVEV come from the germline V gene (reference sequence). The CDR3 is CASSLDWSYEQYF. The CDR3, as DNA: TGTGCCAGCAGTTTGGACTGGTCCTACGAGCAGTACTTC.

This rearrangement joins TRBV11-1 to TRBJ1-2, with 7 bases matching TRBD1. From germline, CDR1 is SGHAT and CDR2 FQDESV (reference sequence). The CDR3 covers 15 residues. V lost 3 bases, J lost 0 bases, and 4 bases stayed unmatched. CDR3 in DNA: TGTGCCAGCAGCTTGACAGGGCCCGCTAACTATGGCTACACCTTC. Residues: CASSLTGPANYGYTF.

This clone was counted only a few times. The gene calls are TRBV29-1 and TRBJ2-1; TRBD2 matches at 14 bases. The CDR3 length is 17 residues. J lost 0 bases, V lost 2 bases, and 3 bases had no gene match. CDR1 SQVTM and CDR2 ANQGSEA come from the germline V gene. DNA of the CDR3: TGCAGCGTTGAATTCGGGACTAGCGGGAGCTCCTACAATGAGCAGTTCTTC. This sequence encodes CSVEFGTSGSSYNEQFF.

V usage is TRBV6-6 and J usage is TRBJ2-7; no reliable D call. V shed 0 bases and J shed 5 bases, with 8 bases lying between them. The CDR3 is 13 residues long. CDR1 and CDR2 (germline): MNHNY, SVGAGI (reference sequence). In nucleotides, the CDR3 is TGTGCCAGCAGTTACTCGGCCATCCACGAGCAGTACTTC. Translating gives CASSYSAIHEQYF.

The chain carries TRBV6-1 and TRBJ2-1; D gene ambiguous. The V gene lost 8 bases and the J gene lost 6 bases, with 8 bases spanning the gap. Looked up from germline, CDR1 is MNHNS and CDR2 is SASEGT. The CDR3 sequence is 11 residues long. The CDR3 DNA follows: TGTGCCAGCGTTTACTCCAATGAGCAGTTCTTC. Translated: CASVYSNEQFF.

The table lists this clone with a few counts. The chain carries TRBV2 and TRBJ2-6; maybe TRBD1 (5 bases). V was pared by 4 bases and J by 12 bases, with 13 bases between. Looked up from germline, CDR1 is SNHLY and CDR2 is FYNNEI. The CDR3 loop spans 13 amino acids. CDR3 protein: CASSVRAALVLTF. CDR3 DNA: TGTGCCAGCAGTGTCAGGGCAGCTCTCGTCCTGACTTTC. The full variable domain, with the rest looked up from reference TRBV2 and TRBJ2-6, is EPEVTQTPSHQVTQMGQEVILRCVPISNHLYFYWYRQILGQKVEFLVSFYNNEISEKSEIFDDQFSVERPDGSNFTLKIRSTKLEDSAMYFCASSVRAALVLTFGAGSRLTVL.

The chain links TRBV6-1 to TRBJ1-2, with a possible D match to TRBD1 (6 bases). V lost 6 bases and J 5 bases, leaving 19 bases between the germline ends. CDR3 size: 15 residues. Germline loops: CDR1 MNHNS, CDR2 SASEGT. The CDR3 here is CASRGGGGAGYGYTF. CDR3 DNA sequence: TGTGCCAGCAGGGGGGGCGGGGGCGCGGGGTATGGCTACACCTTC.

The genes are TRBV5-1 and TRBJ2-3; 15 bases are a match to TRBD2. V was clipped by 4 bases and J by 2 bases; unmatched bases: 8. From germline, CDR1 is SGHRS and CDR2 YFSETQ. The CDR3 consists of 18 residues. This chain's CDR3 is CASSHGGLAGGLTDTQYF. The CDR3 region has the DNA TGCGCCAGCAGCCATGGGGGACTAGCGGGAGGTCTCACAGATACGCAGTATTTT.

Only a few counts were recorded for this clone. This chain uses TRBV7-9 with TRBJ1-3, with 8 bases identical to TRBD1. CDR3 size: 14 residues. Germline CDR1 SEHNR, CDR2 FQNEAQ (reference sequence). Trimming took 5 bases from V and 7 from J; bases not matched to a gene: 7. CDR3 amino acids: CASSPDRGGNTIYF. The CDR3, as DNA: TGTGCCAGCAGCCCCGACAGGGGCGGGAACACCATATATTTT.

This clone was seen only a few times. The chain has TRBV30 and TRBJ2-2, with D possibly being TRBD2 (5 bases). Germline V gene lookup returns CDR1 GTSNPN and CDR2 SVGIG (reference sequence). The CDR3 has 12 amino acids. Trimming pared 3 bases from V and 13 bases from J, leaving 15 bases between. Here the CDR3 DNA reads TGTGCCTGGAGGCCCGGCCGGGGTGGGCTGTTTTTT. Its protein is CAWRPGRGGLFF.

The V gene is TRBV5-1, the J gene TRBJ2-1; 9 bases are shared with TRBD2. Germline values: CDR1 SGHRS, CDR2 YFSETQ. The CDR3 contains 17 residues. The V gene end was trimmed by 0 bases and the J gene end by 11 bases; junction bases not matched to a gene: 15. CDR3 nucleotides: TGCGCCAGCAGCTTGGGGCTAGCGGGGAACAAAGGGATGAAGCAGTTCTTC. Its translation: CASSLGLAGNKGMKQFF. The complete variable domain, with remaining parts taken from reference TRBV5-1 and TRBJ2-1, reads KAGVTQTPRYLIKTRGQQVTLSCSPISGHRSVSWYQQTPGQGLQFLFEYFSETQRNKGNFPGRFSGRQFSNSRSEMNVSTLELGDSALYLCASSLGLAGNKGMKQFFGPGTRLTVL.